These 7 T cell receptor beta chains share one sample of origin, sequenced in a study of neoadjuvant nivolumab and ipilimumab in lung cancer. Produced via immunoSEQ multiplex PCR; TCRdb's table is partial and in-frame only. The profile shows about 26,000 clones, around 86% of them singletons. The input for sequencing was tumor tissue, taken after neoadjuvant nivolumab, alone or with ipilimumab, at or shortly before surgery. Every receptor here comes from an adult with non-small cell lung cancer.

The chain uses TRBV29-1 and TRBJ2-3; 10 bases map to TRBD2. CDR1 and CDR2 (germline): SQVTM, ANQGSEA. V dropped 4 bases and J dropped 5; count of bases not matched to a gene: 9. The CDR3 length is 15 residues. In DNA form, the CDR3 reads TGCAGCGTTGGGAGAGCGGGAGGGCTTGGAGATACGCAGTATTTT. It codes for CSVGRAGGLGDTQYF.

The genes are TRBV11-2 and TRBJ1-2, with D unclear. Germline lookup yields CDR1 SGHAT and CDR2 FQNNGV. The CDR3 is 13 residues long. Between the trimmed V and J ends, which lost 5 bases and 3 bases, there was a span of 10 bases. The CDR3 region has the DNA TGTGCCAGCAGCCCCGACGGCTACTATGGCTACACCTTC. Protein sequence: CASSPDGYYGYTF.

The chain joins TRBV2 to TRBJ1-1; TRBD1 matches 8 bases. The CDR3 runs 13 residues. Germline V gene sequence: CDR1 SNHLY, CDR2 FYNNEI. V trimming: 5 bases; J trimming: 5 bases; junction bases outside the gene matches: 4. CDR3 sequence reads: CASSMDRVTEAFF. The CDR3 DNA is TGTGCCAGCAGTATGGACAGGGTGACTGAAGCTTTCTTT.

A few counts support this clone. The CDR3 region has the DNA TGTGCCAGCAGCCAGAAGGCGGAAGGCTACACCTTC. Translation: CASSQKAEGYTF. The chain employs TRBV7-9 and TRBJ1-2; D call uncertain. This CDR3 contains 12 residues. Germline lookup yields CDR1 SEHNR and CDR2 FQNEAQ (reference sequence). The V end lost 5 bases, the J end lost 8 bases, and 12 bases lay between the germline ends.

The CDR3 loop is CASSHTRQSSTDTQYF. CDR3 sequence (DNA): TGTGCCAGCAGCCACACTCGACAGTCTAGCACAGATACGCAGTATTTT. The chain combines TRBV4-2 with TRBJ2-3, with D maybe TRBD1 (5 bases). The germline V gene has CDR1 LGHNA and CDR2 YNFKEQ. The CDR3 totals 16 residues. The germline V and J ends were trimmed by 3 bases and 0 bases, with 13 bases remaining between them.

V and J are TRBV11-3 and TRBJ2-5; D is unclear. V dropped 6 bases and J dropped 7 bases, with 15 bases sitting between them. Germline CDR1 is SGHNT and CDR2 is YENEEA. The CDR3 sequence is 13 residues long. The CDR3 protein is CASSGIQSGTQYF. CDR3 bases: TGTGCCAGCAGTGGAATCCAGTCCGGGACCCAGTACTTC. The variable domain in full, completed from reference TRBV11-3 and TRBJ2-5, reads EAGVVQSPRYKIIEKKQPVAFWCNPISGHNTLYWYLQNLGQGPELLIRYENEEAVDDSQLPKDRFSAERLKGVDSTLKIQPAELGDSAVYLCASSGIQSGTQYFGPGTRLLVL.

The genes are TRBV11-2 and TRBJ2-3, with a weak D call TRBD2 (5 bases). Germline V gene sequence: CDR1 SGHAT, CDR2 FQNNGV. This CDR3 is 12 amino acids long. The CDR3: CADWQNTDTQYF. The CDR3 DNA reads TGTGCGGACTGGCAAAACACAGATACGCAGTATTTT.